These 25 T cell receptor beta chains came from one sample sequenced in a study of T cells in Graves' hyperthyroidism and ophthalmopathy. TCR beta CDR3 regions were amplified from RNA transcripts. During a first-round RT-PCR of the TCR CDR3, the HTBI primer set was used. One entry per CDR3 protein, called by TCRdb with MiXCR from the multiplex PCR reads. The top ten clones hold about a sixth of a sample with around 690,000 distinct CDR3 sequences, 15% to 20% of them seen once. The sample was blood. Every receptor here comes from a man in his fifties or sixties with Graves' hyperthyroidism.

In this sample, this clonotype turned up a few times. CDR3 protein: CASSSTRSQETQYF. CDR3 sequence (DNA): TGTGCCAGCAGCTCGACCAGATCTCAAGAGACCCAGTACTTC. The gene calls are TRBV7-6 and TRBJ2-5; D unclear. The CDR3 covers 14 residues. The V gene lost 4 bases and the J gene lost 2 bases, with 11 bases spanning the gap. Germline V lookup: CDR1 SGHVS, CDR2 FNYEAQ.

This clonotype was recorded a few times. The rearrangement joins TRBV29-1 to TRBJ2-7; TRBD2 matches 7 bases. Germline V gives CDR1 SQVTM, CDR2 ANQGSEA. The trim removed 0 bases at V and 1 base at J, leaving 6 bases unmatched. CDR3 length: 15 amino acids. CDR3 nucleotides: TGCAGCGTTGAAGATCTTAACGGGAGGTCCTACGAGCAGTACTTC. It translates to CSVEDLNGRSYEQYF.

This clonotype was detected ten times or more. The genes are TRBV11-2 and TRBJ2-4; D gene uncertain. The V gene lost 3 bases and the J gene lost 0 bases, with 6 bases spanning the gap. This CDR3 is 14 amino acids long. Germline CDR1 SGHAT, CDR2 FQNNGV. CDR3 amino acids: CASSFSLAKNIQYF. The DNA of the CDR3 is TGTGCCAGCAGCTTTAGCCTAGCCAAAAACATTCAGTACTTC.

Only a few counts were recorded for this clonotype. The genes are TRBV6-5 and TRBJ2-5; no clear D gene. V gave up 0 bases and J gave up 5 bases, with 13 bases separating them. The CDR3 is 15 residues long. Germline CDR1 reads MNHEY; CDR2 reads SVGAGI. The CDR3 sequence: CASSYSTTLRETQYF. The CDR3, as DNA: TGTGCCAGCAGTTACTCGACCACCCTAAGGGAGACCCAGTACTTC.

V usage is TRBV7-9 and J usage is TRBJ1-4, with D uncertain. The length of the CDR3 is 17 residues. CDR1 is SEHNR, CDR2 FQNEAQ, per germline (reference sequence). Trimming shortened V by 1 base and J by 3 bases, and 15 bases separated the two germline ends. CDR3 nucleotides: TGTGCCAGCAGCTTAGGTTCGGCAGGAGTACCTAATGAAAAACTGTTTTTT. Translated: CASSLGSAGVPNEKLFF.

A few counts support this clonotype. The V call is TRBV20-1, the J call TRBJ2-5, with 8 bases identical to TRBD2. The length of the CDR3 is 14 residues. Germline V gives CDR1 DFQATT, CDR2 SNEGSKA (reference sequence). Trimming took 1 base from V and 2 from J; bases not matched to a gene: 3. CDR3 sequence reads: CSARVASGQETQYF. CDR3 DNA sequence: TGCAGTGCTAGAGTGGCTAGCGGGCAAGAGACCCAGTACTTC.

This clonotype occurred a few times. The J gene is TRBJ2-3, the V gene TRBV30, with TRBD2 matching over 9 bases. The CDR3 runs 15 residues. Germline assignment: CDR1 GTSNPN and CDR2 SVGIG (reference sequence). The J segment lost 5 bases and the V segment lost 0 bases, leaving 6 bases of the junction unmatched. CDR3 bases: TGTGCCTGGAGTGTAAGTAGCGGGAGCCAAGATACGCAGTATTTT. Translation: CAWSVSSGSQDTQYF.

CDR3 loop: CASSQDRTDNEQFF. CDR3 bases: TGTGCCAGCAGCCAAGATCGAACAGACAATGAGCAGTTCTTC. V usage is TRBV4-2 and J usage is TRBJ2-1, with D uncertain. Germline CDR1 reads LGHNA; CDR2 reads YNFKEQ. The CDR3 totals 14 residues. Between the trimmed V and J ends, which lost 0 bases and 5 bases, there was a span of 8 bases.

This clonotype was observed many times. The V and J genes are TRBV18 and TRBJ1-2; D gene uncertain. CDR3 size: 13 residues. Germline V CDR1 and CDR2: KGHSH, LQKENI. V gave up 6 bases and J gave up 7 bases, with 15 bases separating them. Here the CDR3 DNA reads TGTGCCAGCTCGCCAGAGACGATTAGTGGCTACACCTTC. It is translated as CASSPETISGYTF. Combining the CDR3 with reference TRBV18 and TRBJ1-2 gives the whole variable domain NAGVMQNPRHLVRRRGQEARLRCSPMKGHSHVYWYRQLPEEGLKFMVYLQKENIIDESGMPKERFSAEFPKEGPSILRIQQVVRGDSAAYFCASSPETISGYTFGSGTRLTVV.

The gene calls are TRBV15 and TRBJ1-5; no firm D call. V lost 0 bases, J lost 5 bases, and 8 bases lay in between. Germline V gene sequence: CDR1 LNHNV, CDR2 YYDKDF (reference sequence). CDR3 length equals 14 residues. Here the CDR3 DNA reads TGTGCCACCAGCAGAGATGAGGGTGATCAGCCCCAGCATTTT. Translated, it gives CATSRDEGDQPQHF.

This chain's CDR3 is CATSDRRITGGPTDTQYF. The CDR3 DNA reads TGTGCCACCAGTGACCGGCGTATAACGGGAGGGCCGACGGATACGCAGTATTTT. V gene TRBV24-1 combines with J gene TRBJ2-3; 8 bases match TRBD2. Germline trimming cut 4 bases from V and 6 bases from J; bases unmatched to any gene: 17. The CDR3 runs 18 residues. Germline CDR1 KGHDR, CDR2 SFDVKD.

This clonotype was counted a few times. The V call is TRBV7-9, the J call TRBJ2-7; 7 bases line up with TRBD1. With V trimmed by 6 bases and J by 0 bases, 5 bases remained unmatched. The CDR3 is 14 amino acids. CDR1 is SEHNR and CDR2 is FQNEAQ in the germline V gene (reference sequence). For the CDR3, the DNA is TGTGCCAGCAGTTCGGACAGGCGCTCCTACGAGCAGTACTTC. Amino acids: CASSSDRRSYEQYF. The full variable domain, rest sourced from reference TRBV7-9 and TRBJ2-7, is DTGVSQNPRHKITKRGQNVTFRCDPISEHNRLYWYRQTLGQGPEFLTYFQNEAQLEKSRLLSDRFSAERPKGSFSTLEIQRTEQGDSAMYLCASSSDRRSYEQYFGPGTRLTVT.

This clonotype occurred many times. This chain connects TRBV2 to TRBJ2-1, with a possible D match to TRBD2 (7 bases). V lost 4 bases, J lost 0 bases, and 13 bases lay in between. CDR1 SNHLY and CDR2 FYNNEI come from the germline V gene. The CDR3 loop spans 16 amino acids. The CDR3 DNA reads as TGTGCCAGCAGTGTCCCGGGGGGCCTCTCCTACAATGAGCAGTTCTTC. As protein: CASSVPGGLSYNEQFF.

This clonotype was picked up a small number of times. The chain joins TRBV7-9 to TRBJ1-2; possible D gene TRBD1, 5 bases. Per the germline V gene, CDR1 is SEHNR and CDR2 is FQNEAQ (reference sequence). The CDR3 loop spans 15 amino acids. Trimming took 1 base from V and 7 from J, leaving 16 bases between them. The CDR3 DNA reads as TGTGCCAGCAGCTTAGGGCTTTCGGGGCAGGCTGGCTACACCTTC. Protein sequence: CASSLGLSGQAGYTF.

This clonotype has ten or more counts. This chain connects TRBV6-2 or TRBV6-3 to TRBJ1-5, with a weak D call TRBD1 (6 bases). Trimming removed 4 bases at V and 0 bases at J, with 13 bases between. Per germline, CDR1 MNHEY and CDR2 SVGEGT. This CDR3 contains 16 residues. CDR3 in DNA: TGTGCCAGCAGTTCCGGACAGCTTTATAGCAATCAGCCCCAGCATTTT. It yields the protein CASSSGQLYSNQPQHF.

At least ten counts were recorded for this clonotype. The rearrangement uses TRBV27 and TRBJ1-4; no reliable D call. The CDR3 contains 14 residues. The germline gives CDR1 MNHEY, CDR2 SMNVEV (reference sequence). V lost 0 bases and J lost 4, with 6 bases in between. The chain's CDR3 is CASSLSPSNEKLFF. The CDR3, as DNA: TGTGCCAGCAGTTTATCACCGAGTAATGAAAAACTGTTTTTT.

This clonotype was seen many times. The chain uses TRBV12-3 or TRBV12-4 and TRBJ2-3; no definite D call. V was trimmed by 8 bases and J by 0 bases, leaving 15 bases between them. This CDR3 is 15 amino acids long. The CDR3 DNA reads TGTGCCAGCTCCCAAGAAGAGGTTAGCACAGATACGCAGTATTTT. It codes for CASSQEEVSTDTQYF.

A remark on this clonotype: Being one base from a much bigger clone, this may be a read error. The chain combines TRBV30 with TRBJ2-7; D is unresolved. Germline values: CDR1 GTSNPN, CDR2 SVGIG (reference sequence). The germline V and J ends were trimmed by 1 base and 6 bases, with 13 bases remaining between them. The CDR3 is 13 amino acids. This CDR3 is CAWSGGIAFEQYF. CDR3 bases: TGTGCCTGGAGTGGCGGAATAGCCTTCGAGCAGTACTTC.

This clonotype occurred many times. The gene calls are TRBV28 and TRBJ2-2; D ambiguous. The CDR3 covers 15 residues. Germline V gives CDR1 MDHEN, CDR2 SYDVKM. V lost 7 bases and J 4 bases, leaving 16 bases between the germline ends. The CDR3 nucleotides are TGTGCCAGCACTCCCCCCGGGTCGGGCACCGGGGAGCTGTTTTTT. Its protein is CASTPPGSGTGELFF.

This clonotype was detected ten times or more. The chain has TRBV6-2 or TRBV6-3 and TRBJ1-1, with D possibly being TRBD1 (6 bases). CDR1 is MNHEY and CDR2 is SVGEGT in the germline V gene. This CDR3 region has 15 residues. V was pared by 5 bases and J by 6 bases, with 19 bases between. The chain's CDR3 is CASSPPGVLSAEAFF. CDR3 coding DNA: TGTGCCAGCAGTCCCCCAGGGGTACTAAGCGCTGAAGCTTTCTTT.

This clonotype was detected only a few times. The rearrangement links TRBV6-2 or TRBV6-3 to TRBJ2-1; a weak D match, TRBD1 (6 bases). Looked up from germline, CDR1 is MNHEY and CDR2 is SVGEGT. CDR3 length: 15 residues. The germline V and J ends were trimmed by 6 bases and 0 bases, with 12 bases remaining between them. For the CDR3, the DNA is TGTGCCAGCAGAACCGACAGGAGCTCCTACAATGAGCAGTTCTTC. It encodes CASRTDRSSYNEQFF.

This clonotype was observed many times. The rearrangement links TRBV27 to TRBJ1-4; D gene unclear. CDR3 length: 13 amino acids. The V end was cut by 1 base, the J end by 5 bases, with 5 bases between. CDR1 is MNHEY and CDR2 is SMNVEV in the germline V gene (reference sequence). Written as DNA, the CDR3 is TGTGCCAGCAGTTTATGGCTGAATGAAAAACTGTTTTTT. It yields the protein CASSLWLNEKLFF.

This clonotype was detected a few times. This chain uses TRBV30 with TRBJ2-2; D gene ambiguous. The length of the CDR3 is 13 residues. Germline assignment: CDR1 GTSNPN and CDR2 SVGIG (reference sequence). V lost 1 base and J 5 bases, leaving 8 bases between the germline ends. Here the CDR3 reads CAWSGRFTGELFF. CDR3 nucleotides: TGTGCCTGGAGTGGTAGATTTACCGGGGAGCTGTTTTTT. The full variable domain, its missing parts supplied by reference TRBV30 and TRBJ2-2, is SQTIHQWPATLVQPVGSPLSLECTVEGTSNPNLYWYRQAAGRGLQLLFYSVGIGQISSEVPQNLSASRPQDRQFILSSKKLLLSDSGFYLCAWSGRFTGELFFGEGSRLTVL.

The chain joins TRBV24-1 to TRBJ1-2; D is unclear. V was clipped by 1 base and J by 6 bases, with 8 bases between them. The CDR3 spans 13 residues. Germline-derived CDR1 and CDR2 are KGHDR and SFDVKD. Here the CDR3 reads CATSDFIGDGYTF. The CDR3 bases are TGTGCCACCAGTGATTTTATCGGAGATGGCTACACCTTC.

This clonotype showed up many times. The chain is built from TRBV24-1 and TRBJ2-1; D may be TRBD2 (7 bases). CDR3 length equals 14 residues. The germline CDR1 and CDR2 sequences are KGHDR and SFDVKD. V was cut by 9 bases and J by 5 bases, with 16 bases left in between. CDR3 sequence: CATPLRGRDNEQFF. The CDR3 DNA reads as TGTGCCACCCCTTTAAGGGGGAGGGACAATGAGCAGTTCTTC.